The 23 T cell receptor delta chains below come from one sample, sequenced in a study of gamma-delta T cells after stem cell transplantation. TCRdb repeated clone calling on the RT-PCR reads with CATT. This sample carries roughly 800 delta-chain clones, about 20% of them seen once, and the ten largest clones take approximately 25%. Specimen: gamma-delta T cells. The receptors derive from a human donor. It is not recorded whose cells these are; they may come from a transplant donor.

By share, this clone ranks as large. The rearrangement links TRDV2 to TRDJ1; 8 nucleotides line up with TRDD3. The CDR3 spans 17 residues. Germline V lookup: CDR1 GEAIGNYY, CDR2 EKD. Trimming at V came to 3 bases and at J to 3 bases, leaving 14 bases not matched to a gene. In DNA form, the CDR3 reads TGTGCCTGTGACTTCGTACTGGGGGTCAACGAGGCCGATAAACTCATCTTT. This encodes CACDFVLGVNEADKLIF.

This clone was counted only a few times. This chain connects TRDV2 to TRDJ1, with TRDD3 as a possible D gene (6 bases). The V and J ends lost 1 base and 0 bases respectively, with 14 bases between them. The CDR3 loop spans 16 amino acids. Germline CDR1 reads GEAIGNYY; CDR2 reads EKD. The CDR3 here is CACDTLGQHYTDKLIF. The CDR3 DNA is TGTGCCTGTGACACGCTGGGGCAACATTACACCGATAAACTCATCTTT.

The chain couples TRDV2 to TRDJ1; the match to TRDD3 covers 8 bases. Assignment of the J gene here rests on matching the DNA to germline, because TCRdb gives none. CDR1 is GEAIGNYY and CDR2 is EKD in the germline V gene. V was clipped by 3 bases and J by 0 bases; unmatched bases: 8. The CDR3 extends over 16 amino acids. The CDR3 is CACDGLGEPDTDKLIF. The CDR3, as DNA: TGTGCCTGTGACGGCCTGGGGGAACCCGACACCGATAAACTCATCTTT.

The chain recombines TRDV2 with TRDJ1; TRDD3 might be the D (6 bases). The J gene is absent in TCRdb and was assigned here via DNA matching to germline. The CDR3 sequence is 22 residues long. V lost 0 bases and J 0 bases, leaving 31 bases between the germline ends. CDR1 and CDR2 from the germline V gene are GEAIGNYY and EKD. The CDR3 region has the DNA TGTGCCTGTGACACCGTGGGAGGCCTTGGGGTGGGGGCCCGGAGCCACACCGATAAACTCATCTTT. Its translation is CACDTVGGLGVGARSHTDKLIF.

CDR3 nucleotides: TGTGCCTCCCCTTCTAAACTGGGGGCCCTCCCATCGTACACCGATAAACTCATCTTT. It is translated as CASPSKLGALPSYTDKLIF. The V and J genes are TRDV3 and TRDJ1; 8 nucleotides match TRDD3. The J segment lost 0 bases and the V segment lost 4 bases, leaving 22 bases of the junction unmatched. Germline CDR1 is TVYSNPD and CDR2 is GDNSRS (reference sequence). The CDR3 spans 19 residues.

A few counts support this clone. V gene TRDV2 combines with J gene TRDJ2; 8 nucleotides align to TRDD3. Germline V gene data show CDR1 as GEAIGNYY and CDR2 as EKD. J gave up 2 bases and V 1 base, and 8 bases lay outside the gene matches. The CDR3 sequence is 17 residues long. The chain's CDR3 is CACDTLTTGGLTAQLFF. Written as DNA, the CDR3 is TGTGCCTGTGACACTTTAACTACTGGGGGGTTGACAGCACAACTCTTCTTT.

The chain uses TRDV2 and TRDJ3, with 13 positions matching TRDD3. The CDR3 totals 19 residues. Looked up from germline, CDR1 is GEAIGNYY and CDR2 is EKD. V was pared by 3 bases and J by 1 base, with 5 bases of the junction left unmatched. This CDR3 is CACDPTGGYASWDTRQMFF. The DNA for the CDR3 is TGTGCCTGTGACCCTACTGGGGGATACGCGTCCTGGGACACCCGACAGATGTTTTTC.

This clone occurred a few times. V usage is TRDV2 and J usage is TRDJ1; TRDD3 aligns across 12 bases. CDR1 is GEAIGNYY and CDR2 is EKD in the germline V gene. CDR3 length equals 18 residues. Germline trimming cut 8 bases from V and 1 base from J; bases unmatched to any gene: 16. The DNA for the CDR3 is TGTGCCTCCGACGGGGTCTTACTGGGGGATACTCGCACCGATAAACTCATCTTT. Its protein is CASDGVLLGDTRTDKLIF.

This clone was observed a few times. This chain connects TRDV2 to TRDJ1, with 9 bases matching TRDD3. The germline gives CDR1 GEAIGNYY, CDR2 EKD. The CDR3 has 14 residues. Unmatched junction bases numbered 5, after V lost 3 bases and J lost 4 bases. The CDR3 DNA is TGTGCCTGTGACCTACTGGGGGACCTCGATAAACTCATCTTT. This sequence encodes CACDLLGDLDKLIF.

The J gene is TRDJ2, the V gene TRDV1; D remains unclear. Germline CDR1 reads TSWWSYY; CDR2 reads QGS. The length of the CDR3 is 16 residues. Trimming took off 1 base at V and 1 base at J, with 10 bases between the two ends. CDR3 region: CALGEPDVRLTAQLFF. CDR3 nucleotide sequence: TGTGCTCTTGGGGAACCCGACGTCCGTTTGACAGCACAACTCTTCTTT.

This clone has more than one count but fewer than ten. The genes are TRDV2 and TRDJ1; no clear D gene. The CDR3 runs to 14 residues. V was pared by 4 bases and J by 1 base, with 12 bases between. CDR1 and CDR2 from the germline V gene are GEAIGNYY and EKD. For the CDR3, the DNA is TGTGCCTGTGATGAGCTGTGGACCACCGATAAACTCATCTTT. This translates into CACDELWTTDKLIF.

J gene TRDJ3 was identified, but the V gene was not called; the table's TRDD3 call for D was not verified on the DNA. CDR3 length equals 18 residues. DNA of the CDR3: TGTGCCTGTGACACCGTGGATCCCGACTCCTGGGACACCCGACAGATGTTTTTC. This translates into CACDTVDPDSWDTRQMFF.

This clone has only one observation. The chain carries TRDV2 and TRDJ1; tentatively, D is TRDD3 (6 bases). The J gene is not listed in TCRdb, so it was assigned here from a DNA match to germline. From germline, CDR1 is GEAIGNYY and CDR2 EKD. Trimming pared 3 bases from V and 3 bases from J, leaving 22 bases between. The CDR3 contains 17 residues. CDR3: CACDALRLLGKADKLIF. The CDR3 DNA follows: TGTGCCTGTGACGCACTAAGGTTACTGGGTAAGGCCGATAAACTCATCTTT.

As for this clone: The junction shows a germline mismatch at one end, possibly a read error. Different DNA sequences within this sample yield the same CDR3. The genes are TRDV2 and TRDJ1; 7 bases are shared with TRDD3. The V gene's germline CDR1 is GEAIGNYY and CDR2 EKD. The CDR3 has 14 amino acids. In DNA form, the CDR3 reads TGCGCCTGCGACAACCTGGGGGACACCGATAAACTCATCTTT. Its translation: CACDNLGDTDKLIF.

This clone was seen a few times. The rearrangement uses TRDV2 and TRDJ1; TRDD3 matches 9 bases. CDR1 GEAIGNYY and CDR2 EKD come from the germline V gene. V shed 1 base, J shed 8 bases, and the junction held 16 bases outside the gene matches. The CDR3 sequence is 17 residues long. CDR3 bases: TGTGCCTGTGACACGCGGGGGATACAAGGGTTAATAGGCAAACTCATCTTT. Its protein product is CACDTRGIQGLIGKLIF.

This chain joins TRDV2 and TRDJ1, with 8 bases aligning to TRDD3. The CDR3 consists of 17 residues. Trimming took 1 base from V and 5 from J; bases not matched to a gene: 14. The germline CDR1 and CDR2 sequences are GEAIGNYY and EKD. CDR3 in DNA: TGTGCCTGTGACACGGCTGGGGGAGGCGGCGAGCGGGATAAACTCATCTTT. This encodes CACDTAGGGGERDKLIF.

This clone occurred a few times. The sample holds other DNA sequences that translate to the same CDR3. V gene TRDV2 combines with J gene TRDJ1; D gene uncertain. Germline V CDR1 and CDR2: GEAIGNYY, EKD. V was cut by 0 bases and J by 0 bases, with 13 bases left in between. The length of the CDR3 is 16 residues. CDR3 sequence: CACDTVSSPYTDKLIF. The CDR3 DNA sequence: TGTGCCTGTGACACCGTGAGCAGTCCCTACACCGATAAACTCATCTTT.

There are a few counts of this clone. For the CDR3, the DNA is TGTGCCTGTGACCCGGTACTGGGGGATACGCCCAAATACACCGATAAACTCATCTTT. Translating gives CACDPVLGDTPKYTDKLIF. The genes are TRDV2 and TRDJ1, with 13 bases lining up with TRDD3. V was pared by 3 bases and J by 0 bases, with 12 bases of the junction left unmatched. Germline CDR1 is GEAIGNYY and CDR2 is EKD. The CDR3 spans 19 residues.

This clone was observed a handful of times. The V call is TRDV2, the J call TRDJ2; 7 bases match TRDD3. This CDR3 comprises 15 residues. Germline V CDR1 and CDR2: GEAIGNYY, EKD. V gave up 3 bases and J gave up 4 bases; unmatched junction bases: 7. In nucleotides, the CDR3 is TGTGCCTGTGACCTTACTGGGGACCCGACAGCACAACTCTTCTTT. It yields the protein CACDLTGDPTAQLFF.

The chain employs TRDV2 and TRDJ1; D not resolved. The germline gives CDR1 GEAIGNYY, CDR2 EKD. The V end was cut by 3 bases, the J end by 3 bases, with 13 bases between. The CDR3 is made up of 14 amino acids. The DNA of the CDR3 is TGTGCCTGTGACTCCCTCTCCGGGCCCGATAAACTCATCTTT. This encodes CACDSLSGPDKLIF.

The CDR3 region has the DNA TGTGCCTGTGACACGCTGGGGGAGACCCCCCTAAAAAGGAAACTCATCTTT. Residues: CACDTLGETPLKRKLIF. J is TRDJ1 and V is TRDV2; 8 positions agree with TRDD3. No J gene is reported in TCRdb; it was inferred here by comparing the DNA with germline. Trimming took 1 base from V and 8 from J; bases not matched to a gene: 17. The V gene's germline CDR1 is GEAIGNYY and CDR2 EKD. The CDR3 loop spans 17 amino acids.

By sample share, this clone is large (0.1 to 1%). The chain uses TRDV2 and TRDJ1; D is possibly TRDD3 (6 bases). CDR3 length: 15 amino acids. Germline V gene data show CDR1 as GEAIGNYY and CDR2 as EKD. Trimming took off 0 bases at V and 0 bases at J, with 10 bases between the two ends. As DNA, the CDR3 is TGTGCCTGTGACACCGTGGGGGCCTACACCGATAAACTCATCTTT. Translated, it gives CACDTVGAYTDKLIF.

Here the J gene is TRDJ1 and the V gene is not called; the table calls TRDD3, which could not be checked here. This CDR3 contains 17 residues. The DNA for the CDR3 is TGTGCCTACAATTCGCCTGGGCCACTCCTATGCACCGATAAACTCATCTTT. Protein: CAYNSPGPLLCTDKLIF.